The sequence of this T cell receptor (beta chain) was determined in a study of cytomegalovirus exposure and HLA in healthy donors (dated by TCRdb to the late 2010s). Turning to the overall study: According to an earlier analysis of around 600 of the donors, 150 million to 200 million T cells yielded roughly 100 million unique TCR beta sequences and 250 to 350 Gb of sequence data. HLA typing included class I and class II loci at four-digit resolution. Alongside the repertoire data, information on donor age, sex, ethnicity and CMV serostatus was compiled. Besides the first cohort of 500 to 700 subjects, a separate validation cohort made up of 120 different subjects was used. The study combined high-throughput TCR immunosequencing, statistical association of individual TCRs with disease status, and machine learning to predict cytomegalovirus infection status. The later analysis used no new phenotypic data to find candidate immune exposures, relying instead on TCR beta sequences and their occurrence across donors. Roughly 300 gigabases of sequencing data and 70 million to 85 million unique TCR sequences were included in an early release covering several hundred HLA-typed donors. Every discovery cohort repertoire had been produced on one sequencing platform. The study was designed to test whether signatures of past pathogen exposure could be identified by cataloging public T cell receptors. An earlier analysis of around 540 of the donors applied high-throughput TCR beta sequencing to assess whether each TCR beta V gene segment acted as functional or pseudogenic. About five DR-DQ haplotypes were treated as single units for association and clustering because of strong linkage in the cohort. The study used immunosequencing to profile the T cell repertoires of 600 to 850 subjects and linked those repertoires to cytomegalovirus serostatus. Of the roughly 400 genotyped donors, approximately 83% fell in the genetic ancestry cluster associated with self-reported Caucasian donors. The number of donors typed differed by locus, with about 629-630 for A, B, C, DRB1 and DQB1, over 500 for DQA1, 600 to 610 for DPA1, and 472 for DPB1. A later analysis re-examined previously published TCR beta repertoires from just over 650 donors and added high-resolution HLA genotyping to investigate patterns of TCR occurrence. A later genetic analysis used genome-wide SNP genotypes for about 65% of the roughly 670 donors, treating that subset as a discovery cohort. Among roughly 370 genotyped donors of the cohort, an average of 235,054 unique TCR beta nucleotide sequences were sequenced per donor, around 20% of them non-productive. Broader findings and caveats from the paper: In vitro tests confirmed that a few of the cytomegalovirus-associated TCR beta chains recognize cytomegalovirus antigens. While some public TCRs were present in many individuals, most TCR sequences turned up only very rarely across donors. In a later analysis, TCR association rates were found to vary across HLA loci, with the most associated TCRs seen for DRB1 alleles and the fewest for HLA-C alleles. Because counts were too low, about 15 rarely observed V segments, including chromosome 9 orphons, were left out of the earlier analysis of 587 of the donors. Because HLA typing was missing for some donors at each locus, association tests included only the typed subset. CMV serostatus was the only immune exposure information available for the cohort. The authors suggested that the approach could potentially be generalized to other disease states and immunological phenotypes. A later analysis found that most CMV-associated TCR beta chains appeared HLA-restricted, with HLA associations seemingly driven largely by CMV exposure. A further reported finding was that TCR beta sequences accurately predicted the HLA-A and HLA-B alleles for most subjects in the first cohort. In an earlier analysis of approximately 590 of the donors, most TCR beta V segments were observed in productive rearrangements about 90% or about 30% of the time, broadly matching IMGT annotations. Cytomegalovirus status was reported to be diagnosed by the classifier with high specificity and sensitivity in both the original and validation cohorts. A later analysis associated 17,000 or so TCR beta sequences with specific HLA alleles at a false discovery rate of 0.05. Strong co-occurrence of HLA alleles, especially DR and DQ, made assigning TCR associations to individual alleles difficult. Compared with the roughly 670-donor mean, donors in an Asian-associated ancestry cluster had fewer N-insertions in productive TCRs, according to a later genetic analysis. A cluster of highly shared sequence variants was judged likely to represent a technical artifact of the sequencing pipeline. Some IMGT-functional V segments, including TRBV6-2 and TRBV6-3, could not be told apart with the 87-base-pair reads, so those segments were excluded. The study gave a list of more than 150 TCR beta chains associated with cytomegalovirus. In a later analysis, HLA-associated TCR beta chains showed more clonal expansion and lower generation probabilities than non-associated chains that were equally common. The cohort was sequenced for TCR beta chains only, and without alpha or paired-chain data the features that could be detected were limited. According to a later analysis, parvovirus B19, influenza, CMV and Epstein-Barr virus appeared linked to several top co-occurrence clusters. Correlated functional status among segregating V segments might reflect linkage disequilibrium, but an unknown experimental factor could not be ruled out. Roughly uniform sequencing depth across donors was assumed in presence/absence analyses, although this assumption may not hold. An association between a missense DCLRE1C variant and V-gene and J-gene trimming of TCR beta chains was found in a later genetic analysis and replicated in an independent cohort.

The cohort was made up of 500 to 800 healthy bone marrow donors. At the time of sampling, every cohort member was nominally healthy, though immune exposures that went unrecorded were likely present. The donor was CMV seronegative and belonged to the group of 352 seronegative cohort members. A peripheral blood sample was provided by each donor, and peripheral blood mononuclear cells were used for TCR beta sequencing. The Qiagen DNeasy Blood Extraction Kit was used to extract genomic DNA from the blood cell samples. As for this clone: Its specific antigen is unknown.

The protocol used for the library was the immunoSEQ multiplex PCR assay. The multiplex PCR relied on a mix of 60 forward primers for TCR Vbeta segments and 13 reverse primers for TCR Jbeta segments. A multiplex PCR assay on genomic DNA amplified the CDR3 region of rearranged TCR beta genes. The amplified TCR beta libraries were sequenced on the Illumina HiSeq System as 87-base-pair reads. As for the original processing: A later analysis counted about 80 million unique TCR beta chains across the 500 to 850 repertoires, and roughly 9.9 million of these chains were shared by at least two donors. To remove PCR and sequencing errors, raw reads were error-corrected and collapsed into unique sequences using a nearest-neighbor algorithm that merged closely related sequences. To assign V, D and J gene segments, CDR3 sequences were aligned to IMGT reference sequences. For a sequence to be retained, a match of at least six nucleotides to both a V gene segment and a J gene segment was required. A rearrangement counted as productive if the CDR3 had no stop codons and remained in frame with V and J, and every other rearrangement counted as non-productive. Following IMGT convention, CDR3 was defined as the stretch from the second conserved V-encoded cysteine to the conserved J-encoded phenylalanine. Sequences without an unambiguous match to a single V gene segment were excluded from the earlier analysis of 500 to 700 of the donors. An earlier analysis of almost 600 of the donors classified V segments as functional when productive rearrangements were above 56.7% and as segregating when the standard deviation between donors was above 5%. A statistical classification framework was built to diagnose cytomegalovirus status from the catalog of TCR beta chain sequences. In a later analysis, V and J genes were assigned by comparing TCR nucleotide sequences against IMGT/GENE-DB human TR gene sequences. A later analysis assigned CDR3 sequences and most-parsimonious VDJ recombination scenarios with the TCRdist pipeline. In a later analysis, each TCR beta chain was defined by its CDR3 amino acid sequence together with its V-gene family, and reads without a unique V-gene family were excluded. To address suspected cross-contamination and a sequencing artifact, a later analysis removed a few hundred highly shared, low-generation-probability nucleotide sequences. In a later analysis, a clonal expansion index was calculated for each public chain from normalized within-repertoire ranks of inferred template counts. A later analysis computed generation probabilities with a VDJ recombination model fitted to out-of-frame rearrangements, and checked the results against IGoR. A later analysis scored TCR-TCR, TCR-HLA and TCR-CMV co-occurrence with hypergeometric tests, applying a repertoire-size bias correction to TCR pairs. To estimate false discovery rates, a later analysis permuted the HLA or CMV assignments 20 times. A later analysis grouped co-occurring TCRs with DBSCAN, adding TCRdist sequence similarity when clustering within HLA-allele-positive subsets. Repertoires with fewer than 30,000 or more than 120,000 public chains were left out of co-occurrence clustering, as were four to six repertoires with anomalous nucleotide sharing. TCRdb's version of the immuneACCESS table is confined to in-frame rearrangements and falls short of the full clone set. An unresolved V gene accounts for under half of the shortfall where checked; the remainder is of unknown origin. V, J and clone size are taken as reported in that table, and D and trimming were inferred from the DNA itself. The sample's table covers approximately 120,000 clones. 2.5% to 3% of the sample comes from the top ten.

V and J are trimmed by 4 bases and 12 bases, and the gene matches miss 9 bases of the junction. Reading the germline V gene (reference sequence) gives CDR1 SEHNR and CDR2 FQNEAQ. The CDR3, cysteine through phenylalanine, is 14 amino acids long. Left in the record is the CDR3 DNA by itself, 42 bases read in frame from the first base. Here the chain combines TRBV7-9 and TRBJ1-6, and 7 bases in between align with TRBD1. Material: PBMCs. The receptor comes from a man aged 25-40 years in good health and CMV-seronegative. The CDR3 sequence is CASSSGQAQGPLHF. Here is the DNA: TGTGCCAGCAGCTCCGGACAGGCCCAGGGACCCCTCCACTTT.